This T cell receptor beta chain was obtained from a study of Ad26.COV2.S vaccination and SARS-CoV-2 variants. V gave up 0 bases and J gave up 5 bases; unmatched junction bases: 4. CDR1 and CDR2 (germline): MNHEY, SVGEGT. This CDR3 spans 15 amino acids. Sequenced by immunoSEQ multiplex PCR; TCRdb stores in-frame clones only, minus some. The data hold about half a million clones, with 89% observed a single time. Treatment here: roughly 18 received Ad26.COV2.S at low or high dose, single or two shots; about five received placebo; per-sample allocation not given. Sampling was performed 63 days after the first vaccine or placebo injection.

The chain links TRBV6-2 or TRBV6-3 to TRBJ2-5; 9 bases are a match to TRBD1. This receptor was taken from a person aged 18-60 years who received the Ad26.COV2.S COVID-19 vaccine or a placebo. Source: peripheral blood, taken in a trial of Ad26.COV2.S vaccine versus placebo. CDR3 amino acids: CASSYSGTGWETQYF. The CDR3 DNA is TGTGCCAGCAGTTACTCGGGGACAGGGTGGGAGACCCAGTACTTC.